This T cell receptor beta chain derives from a study of blood T cell repertoires in COVID-19. This clone has a handful of counts. Germline-derived CDR1 and CDR2 are SGHKS and YYEKEE (reference sequence). This CDR3 comprises 15 residues. V shed 3 bases and J 2 bases; nucleotides not matched to a gene: 5. Original methodology: For nucleated cells, counts were estimated from reference gene primer amplification. TCRdb's table, derived via immunoSEQ multiplex PCR, lists solely in-frame clones and lacks some. D and trimming were read from the DNA, whereas the V and J calls and clone size are those reported in that table. The sample carries 300,000 to 350,000 clones, 88% recorded once.

This receptor was taken from a man aged 25-45 years who had recovered from COVID-19. The rearrangement uses TRBV5-5 and TRBJ1-1; TRBD1 matches at 9 bases. What was sequenced was PBMCs or T cells enriched from blood (not recorded which). CDR3 loop: CASSWGTGINTEAFF. The CDR3 DNA reads TGTGCCAGCAGCTGGGGGACAGGGATAAACACTGAAGCTTTCTTT.